The 14 T cell receptor beta chains below all came from one sample that was sequenced in a study of blood T cell repertoires in COVID-19. Clones were sequenced by immunoSEQ multiplex PCR, and TCRdb holds only the in-frame ones, with some missing. This table has about 74,000 clones, about nine tenths appearing once. Sequencing was performed on peripheral blood. These receptors all stem from a human donor in a cohort sampled during active COVID-19.

The V gene is TRBV4-3, the J gene TRBJ2-1, with 14 bases lining up with TRBD2. CDR1 and CDR2 (germline): LGHNA, YSLEER. The V gene end was trimmed by 4 bases and the J gene end by 7 bases; junction bases not matched to a gene: 6. This CDR3 contains 16 residues. CDR3 amino acids: CASSRVTSGRGNEQFF. The CDR3 region has the DNA TGCGCCAGCAGCCGGGTGACTAGCGGGAGGGGGAATGAGCAGTTCTTC.

This chain joins TRBV30 and TRBJ2-1; the match to TRBD2 covers 16 bases. Germline V gene sequence: CDR1 GTSNPN, CDR2 SVGIG (reference sequence). There are 23 residues in the CDR3. V lost 5 bases to trimming and J lost 8 bases; unmatched junction nucleotides: 30. This CDR3 is CAWAPRRRRASGPGTSGRDEQFF. CDR3 nucleotides: TGTGCCTGGGCTCCCCGTCGTCGTCGGGCCAGCGGACCCGGGACTAGCGGGAGGGATGAGCAGTTCTTC.

This chain connects TRBV28 to TRBJ2-6; 10 nucleotides align to TRBD2. Germline V gene lookup returns CDR1 MDHEN and CDR2 SYDVKM. After removal of 8 bases from V and 4 bases from J, the junction contained 8 bases not matched to a gene. There are 16 residues in the CDR3. The CDR3 DNA is TGTGCCAGCGTGGCTAGCGGGAGCGAAGGGGCCAACGTCCTGACTTTC. It codes for CASVASGSEGANVLTF.

This sequence joins TRBV28 and TRBJ2-7; D perhaps matches TRBD2 (5 bases). The CDR3 is 18 residues long. Germline CDR1 is MDHEN and CDR2 is SYDVKM. With 3 bases removed from V and 3 bases from J, the gap between germline ends came to 24 bases. The CDR3 region is CASSFLTSRLTANYEQYF. The CDR3 DNA reads TGTGCCAGCAGTTTCCTTACCTCCCGACTAACGGCAAACTACGAGCAGTACTTC.

The J gene is TRBJ2-1, the V gene TRBV7-9, with 7 bases fitting TRBD2. The trim removed 5 bases at V and 1 base at J, leaving 11 bases unmatched. The length of the CDR3 is 17 residues. Germline assignment: CDR1 SEHNR and CDR2 FQNEAQ (reference sequence). The CDR3: CASSTRGGGLSYNEQFF. CDR3 bases: TGTGCCAGCAGCACCCGCGGCGGGGGACTATCCTACAATGAGCAGTTCTTC.

This chain links TRBV5-1 with TRBJ1-4; D is unresolved. V was pared by 2 bases and J by 7 bases, with 12 bases between. The germline CDR1 and CDR2 sequences are SGHRS and YFSETQ. The CDR3 spans 14 residues. The CDR3 region is CASSFVGESEKLFF. The CDR3 DNA reads as TGCGCCAGCAGCTTCGTGGGCGAGAGTGAAAAACTGTTTTTT.

The chain is built from TRBV7-9 and TRBJ2-3; 9 bases line up with TRBD1. Per germline, CDR1 SEHNR and CDR2 FQNEAQ (reference sequence). V lost 8 bases and J lost 0; bases outside the gene matches: 3. CDR3 length: 14 residues. For the CDR3, the DNA is TGTGCCAGCTCCGGGACAGGGAGCACAGATACGCAGTATTTT. Encoded protein: CASSGTGSTDTQYF.

The chain combines TRBV7-9 with TRBJ2-5, with a possible D match to TRBD1 (5 bases). The CDR3 covers 13 residues. From germline, CDR1 is SEHNR and CDR2 FQNEAQ (reference sequence). With 5 bases removed from V and 7 bases from J, the gap between germline ends came to 14 bases. CDR3 sequence reads: CASSRRVARTQYF. The CDR3 nucleotides read TGTGCCAGCAGCCGCAGGGTGGCCAGGACCCAGTACTTC.

This clone has just one count. V and J are TRBV5-4 and TRBJ2-7, with D tentatively TRBD2 (5 bases). Trimming stripped 4 bases from V and 7 bases from J, with 12 bases between. Germline-derived CDR1 and CDR2 are SGHNT and YYREEE (reference sequence). The CDR3 contains 12 residues. The CDR3 here is CASSIGLGEQYF. For the CDR3, the DNA is TGTGCCAGCAGCATCGGACTGGGGGAGCAGTACTTC.

The rearrangement uses TRBV5-4 and TRBJ2-7; TRBD2 might be the D (7 bases). Germline loops: CDR1 SGHNT, CDR2 YYREEE (reference sequence). The CDR3 sequence is 14 residues long. The germline V and J ends were trimmed by 2 bases and 4 bases, with 13 bases remaining between them. For the CDR3, the DNA is TGTGCCAGCAGCTTAGGCGGGGGCATATACGAGCAGTACTTC. Encoded protein: CASSLGGGIYEQYF. Together with reference TRBV5-4 and TRBJ2-7, the CDR3 gives the full variable domain: ETGVTQSPTHLIKTRGQQVTLRCSSQSGHNTVSWYQQALGQGPQFIFQYYREEENGRGNFPPRFSGLQFPNYSSELNVNALELDDSALYLCASSLGGGIYEQYFGPGTRLTVT.

This rearrangement joins TRBV19 to TRBJ2-7; weak D call: TRBD1 (6 bases). CDR3 size: 14 residues. Germline-derived CDR1 and CDR2 are LNHDA and SQIVND (reference sequence). V was clipped by 3 bases and J by 6 bases, with 15 bases between them. The CDR3 DNA sequence: TGTGCCAGTAGTATGGCACCTCAGGGGTTCGAGCAGTACTTC. Protein product: CASSMAPQGFEQYF.

The chain couples TRBV29-1 to TRBJ2-3; 7 bases are shared with TRBD2. The J segment lost 1 base and the V segment lost 3 bases, leaving 7 bases of the junction unmatched. The CDR3 has 15 amino acids. Germline CDR1 is SQVTM and CDR2 is ANQGSEA. The CDR3 DNA follows: TGCAGCGTTGATGGTGCTAGCGGTGGCACAGATACGCAGTATTTT. It translates to CSVDGASGGTDTQYF.

V and J are TRBV7-6 and TRBJ1-2, with 7 positions matching TRBD1. The V gene end was trimmed by 4 bases and the J gene end by 0 bases; junction bases not matched to a gene: 5. The germline V gene encodes CDR1 SGHVS and CDR2 FNYEAQ. This CDR3 is 15 amino acids long. The chain's CDR3 is CASSSRDRANYGYTF. CDR3 in DNA: TGTGCCAGCAGCTCCCGGGACAGAGCTAACTATGGCTACACCTTC.

This clone was observed a handful of times. V usage is TRBV30 and J usage is TRBJ2-7; weak D call: TRBD2 (5 bases). CDR1 and CDR2 (germline): GTSNPN, SVGIG (reference sequence). The V and J ends lost 5 bases and 6 bases respectively, with 11 bases between them. The CDR3 is made up of 11 amino acids. CDR3 residues: CAWGVRGEQYF. The CDR3 region has the DNA TGTGCCTGGGGGGTCCGGGGCGAGCAGTACTTC.